The sequence of this TCR beta chain was determined in a study of cytomegalovirus exposure and HLA in healthy donors. About the research overall: Tens of millions of unique TCR sequences came from HLA-typed donors in an early release. Notes on the study in general: A later analysis found that most CMV-associated TCR beta chains appeared HLA-restricted. Researchers left out some V segments, among them TRBV6-2 and TRBV6-3, as indistinguishable. An Asian-associated ancestry cluster reportedly showed fewer N-insertions than the roughly 700-donor mean in a later analysis.

CDR3 length: 15 residues. Trimming took 3 bases from V and 0 from J, leaving 6 bases between them. Germline V CDR1 and CDR2: SEHNR, FQNEAQ (reference sequence). PCR employed 60 Vbeta and 13 Jbeta primers. TCRdb's table, derived via immunoSEQ multiplex PCR, lists solely in-frame clones and lacks some. Of 120,000 to 150,000 clones listed, around 79% are singletons. As regards this clone: Its antigen is still unknown. Additional DNA sequences in this sample encode the identical CDR3.

The sequence was obtained from a woman between 40 and 55 years old in good health and CMV-seropositive. Sample: PBMCs. The chain joins TRBV7-9 to TRBJ1-6; unclear D gene. CDR3 bases: TGTGCCAGCAGCTTCTCAGTCTCCTATAATTCACCCCTCCACTTT. Its translation is CASSFSVSYNSPLHF.